A single sample gave rise to the 3 T cell receptor beta chains below, sequenced in a study of brain metastases from non-small cell lung cancer (dated by TCRdb to the late 2010s). Preparation of the library involved the immunoSEQ multiplex PCR assay. TCRdb obtained this table from immuneACCESS and retained in-frame rearrangements with V and J assigned. These tables miss some clones; where compared with another copy, unresolved V genes account for less than half of the shortfall, and the remainder is unexplained. The sample table contains about 6,000 clones; only one count was recorded for around 84% of them. The ten largest clones add up to under 8% of the sample. The sequencing input was primary lung tumor tissue. The intended sense of this specimen's cell subset or site label: primary lung tumor paired with brain metastasis. These receptors were obtained from a donor aged 40 or older with non-small cell lung cancer.

The chain has TRBV28 and TRBJ1-5; possibly TRBD1 for D (6 bases). This CDR3 has 16 residues. Germline V gives CDR1 MDHEN, CDR2 SYDVKM. V was trimmed by 5 bases and J by 3 bases, leaving 17 bases between them. Here the CDR3 reads CASSPDRSYHNQPQHF. The CDR3, as DNA: TGTGCCAGCAGTCCTGACAGGTCCTACCACAATCAGCCCCAGCATTTT.

The chain couples TRBV12-3 or TRBV12-4 to TRBJ2-4, with D unresolved. The CDR3 runs 13 residues. V was shortened by 5 bases and J by 1 base, with 6 bases between the two germline ends. CDR3 sequence: CASSVHAKNIQYF. CDR3 DNA: TGTGCCAGCAGTGTCCATGCCAAAAACATTCAGTACTTC.

The chain combines TRBV6-5 with TRBJ2-7; 7 positions agree with TRBD2. CDR3 length equals 14 residues. The ends lost 0 bases at V and 3 bases at J; junction bases unmatched: 2. Germline CDR1 reads MNHEY; CDR2 reads SVGAGI. As DNA, the CDR3 is TGTGCCAGCAGTTACTCGAAGCGGGGCTACGAGCAGTACTTC. Translated, it gives CASSYSKRGYEQYF.